A selection of T cell receptor beta chains follows, all from one sample in a study of blood T cell repertoires in COVID-19. Some clones are missing from TCRdb's copy, which holds only in-frame ones; the method was immunoSEQ multiplex PCR. The sample includes roughly 200,000 clones, 86% of them seen just once. The specimen sequenced was PBMCs or T cells enriched from blood (not recorded which). All receptors come from a man aged 40-50 years with acute COVID-19. CDR3s leave out the opening cysteine and the closing phenylalanine or tryptophan. Fields, in order: CDR3 protein, clone size, V gene. Rows give clone size only sometimes, using once, few, many, or a class for an expanded clone.

ASSFRTSGTTDTQY | - | TRBV5-1
ASSLERPSGRTGELF | - | TRBV4-3
ASSPGQAWAFH | - | TRBV19
ASSRTTSASIYNEQF | - | TRBV5-1
ASSMIDLSEPQH | - | TRBV28
ASRKRTGGRGETEAF | - | TRBV2
ASSPTRGPYNEQF | - | TRBV4-3
ASRLTGQETQY | - | TRBV19
ASSLSSGGTEAF | - | TRBV9
ASSPTAYYEQY | - | TRBV11-2
ASSLARTDEQY | - | TRBV7-2
ASSRSYEQY | - | TRBV4-1
AISGGDGSTEAF | - | TRBV10-3
ASSDSGGAKNIQY | - | TRBV19
ASSFGQLNTEAF | - | TRBV19
ASSLEAGGELF | - | TRBV11-2
SVPFRGGGYT | - | TRBV29-1
ASSKGGSGETQY | - | TRBV5-1
AISESPGLAGEGEQF | - | TRBV10-3
ASSLTGTVAYNEQF | - | TRBV19
ASGRDPYEQY | few | TRBV12-3/TRBV12-4
ASSHSGSAETQY | - | TRBV3-1/TRBV3-2
ASSWKSGGRPYEQY | - | TRBV5-4
ASSYPGTPNSYEQY | - | TRBV6-6
ASSLTGGGELF | - | TRBV5-1
ASSDHSGEGKLF | - | TRBV11-2
ASSLGGPRMNTEAF | - | TRBV27
ASSAQGLADSTDTQY | - | TRBV6-4
ASSPANRDNEKLF | few | TRBV18
ASSYVEETDTQY | - | TRBV6-5
ASSSAWGDNPQGEKLF | - | TRBV5-4
ASSLGTSGSAKNIQY | - | TRBV5-8
ASSAGLGNQPQH | - | TRBV19
ASSPVGLPRTEAF | - | TRBV6-5
ASSFSGFSRDTQY | - | TRBV27
ASSLAGYGYT | - | TRBV11-2
ASSEVGQGDEQY | many | TRBV6-1
ATSRDRLAANTGELF | - | TRBV15
ASSLDMGGAEQF | many | TRBV11-3
ASSLLQNTDTQY | - | TRBV27
ASSQSPLLTGGGETQY | - | TRBV23-1
ASRPILAGGQGELF | - | TRBV27
ASSLGLNTGELF | - | TRBV5-1
ASSPWTGGREQY | - | TRBV7-6
ASSLLGAATGNTIY | - | TRBV5-8
ASRQGAPLSGANVLT | - | TRBV28
ASEVAGVLHEQF | few | TRBV2
ASSSGVGVYGYT | - | TRBV5-4